This T cell receptor beta chain originates from a study of blood T cell repertoires in COVID-19. On the study more broadly: Specimens from acute and convalescent COVID-19 originated in the United States, Italy and Spain. Sample material is recorded as cDNA or gDNA derived from T cells, B-cell-depleted T cells, or PBMCs.

This clone was seen only once. Authors' data handling: Amplification of reference gene primers was used by the study to estimate nucleated cell counts. Sequenced by immunoSEQ multiplex PCR; TCRdb stores in-frame clones only, minus some. V and J calls plus clone size are reproduced from that table; the DNA served to infer D and trimming. The repertoire has approximately 190,000 clones, over 75% of them found once; the top ten carry nearly 0.55%. Germline CDR1 and CDR2: MNHEY and SMNVEV (reference sequence). There are 15 residues in the CDR3. V lost 2 bases and J lost 5; bases outside the gene matches: 4.

The sample was peripheral blood. The source is a man aged 50 to 59 with acute or convalescent COVID-19. The chain is built from TRBV27 and TRBJ1-5; 9 bases agree with TRBD1. The CDR3 protein is CASSLMGQGYQPQHF. In DNA form, the CDR3 reads TGTGCCAGCAGTTTAATGGGACAGGGCTATCAGCCCCAGCATTTT.